This T cell receptor beta chain comes out of a study of cytomegalovirus exposure and HLA in healthy donors. Looking at the study overall: Clustering assigned approximately 78% of the roughly 430 genotyped donors to the Caucasian-associated ancestry cluster.

This clone was observed a single time. Its antigen is unidentified. Trimming pared 8 bases from V and 0 bases from J, leaving 17 bases between. CDR1 and CDR2 from the germline V gene are MDHEN and SYDVKM. There are 15 residues in the CDR3. Findings and limits, study-wide: The listing of approximately 160 TCR beta chains classed them as cytomegalovirus-associated.

PCR used 60 Vbeta primers and 13 Jbeta primers. Here immunoSEQ multiplex PCR was the method, and the copy in TCRdb shows in-frame clones only, minus some. The data contain 130,000 or so clones, approximately 77% of them seen just once; the ten biggest clones take up more than 1.1%. The sample consisted of PBMCs. The V call is TRBV28, the J call TRBJ2-7, with a tentative D call TRBD1 (5 bases). The receptor's source is a woman aged 40 to 50 in good health and CMV-seronegative. The CDR3 nucleotides read TGTGCCAGCTCCTTAGGGGTACAGAGCTCCTACGAGCAGTACTTC. It is translated as CASSLGVQSSYEQYF.